Sequencing of this TCR beta chain was carried out in a study of cytomegalovirus exposure and HLA in healthy donors. The PCR had 60 Vbeta and 13 Jbeta primers. TCRdb's copy holds only in-frame clones and misses some; the assay was immunoSEQ multiplex PCR. This table has tens of thousands of clones, roughly 76% appearing once. CDR1 and CDR2 (germline): SGHTA, FQGNSA. The CDR3 spans 13 residues. V was trimmed by 0 bases and J by 6 bases, leaving 7 bases between them. This chain connects TRBV7-2 to TRBJ2-3, with D hard to call. The sample taken for sequencing was PBMCs. The receptor's source is a woman in her 30s in good health and CMV-seronegative. For the CDR3, the DNA is TGTGCCAGCAGCTTAGCAGCGAGGGATACGCAGTATTTT. This gives the protein CASSLAARDTQYF.